This T cell receptor (beta chain) was documented in a study of blood T cell repertoires in COVID-19. With 7 bases removed from V and 0 bases from J, the gap between germline ends came to 22 bases. There are 18 residues in the CDR3. Germline CDR1 reads LNHDA; CDR2 reads SQIVND (reference sequence). This clone was observed a few times. Libraries were prepared by immunoSEQ multiplex PCR; TCRdb keeps only in-frame clonotypes and omits some of them. In the table there are under 300,000 clones, about nine tenths of which are singletons. The source is a woman aged 45-59 years who had recovered from COVID-19. The chain couples TRBV19 to TRBJ2-4, with D maybe TRBD2 (6 bases). Sequences were obtained from PBMCs or T cells enriched from blood (not recorded which). The CDR3 nucleotides read TGTGCCAGTAAACCCAACCCAAGTCGGGGGATAGCCAAAAACATTCAGTACTTC. This encodes CASKPNPSRGIAKNIQYF. Full variable domain (remainder filled in from reference TRBV19 and TRBJ2-4): DGGITQSPKYLFRKEGQNVTLSCEQNLNHDAMYWYRQDPGQGLRLIYYSQIVNDFQKGDIAEGYSVSREKKESFPLTVTSAQKNPTAFYLCASKPNPSRGIAKNIQYFGAGTRLSVL.